One T cell receptor (beta chain) is described in this entry. The antigen is undetermined. TCR alpha and TCR beta cDNA libraries with sample barcodes and UMIs came from 5'RACE using constant-segment primers. Each CDR3 protein gets one entry after TCRdb re-called the 5' RACE reads with MiXCR. The data show approximately 250,000 distinct CDR3 sequences, approximately 15% seen once. The data were obtained in a study of T-cell memory formation after mild COVID-19. Study-wide findings and caveats: Within pre-infection memory, some responding clones were found, suggesting cross-reactive memory joined. CD4+ clones that contracted lay mainly in CM and EM; CD8+ ones lay in EMRA.

This CDR3 spans 16 amino acids. Per germline, CDR1 SGHDN and CDR2 FVKESK. Trimming removed 2 bases from V and 0 bases from J, with 8 bases in between. The material sequenced was PBMCs or a T cell subset sorted from them (not recorded which). The V and J genes are TRBV14 and TRBJ1-6; D remains unclear. This sequence was found in an adult woman who had mild COVID-19 (a few samples of this study predate the infection). Cell type and time point are not known. CDR3 in DNA: TGTGCCAGCAGCCAACGGACGAGCTCCTATAATTCACCCCTCCACTTT. Translation gives CASSQRTSSYNSPLHF. The variable domain in full, completed from reference TRBV14 and TRBJ1-6, reads EAGVTQFPSHSVIEKGQTVTLRCDPISGHDNLYWYRRVMGKEIKFLLHFVKESKQDESGMPNNRFLAERTGGTYSTLKVQPAELEDSGVYFCASSQRTSSYNSPLHFGNGTRLTVT.